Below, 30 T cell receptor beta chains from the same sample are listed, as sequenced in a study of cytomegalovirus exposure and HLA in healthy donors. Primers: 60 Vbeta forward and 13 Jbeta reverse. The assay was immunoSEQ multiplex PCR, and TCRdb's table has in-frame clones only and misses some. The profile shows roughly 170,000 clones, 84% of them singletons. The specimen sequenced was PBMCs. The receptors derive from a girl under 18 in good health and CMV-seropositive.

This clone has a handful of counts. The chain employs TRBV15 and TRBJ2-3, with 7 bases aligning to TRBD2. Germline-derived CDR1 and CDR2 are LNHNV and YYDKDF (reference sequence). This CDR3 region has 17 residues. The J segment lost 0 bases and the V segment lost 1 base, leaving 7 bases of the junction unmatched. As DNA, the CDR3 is TGTGCCACCAGCAGAGGAGCGGGGATGGCTAGCACAGATACGCAGTATTTT. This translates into CATSRGAGMASTDTQYF. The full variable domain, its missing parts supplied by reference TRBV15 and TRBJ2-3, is DAMVIQNPRYQVTQFGKPVTLSCSQTLNHNVMYWYQQKSSQAPKLLFHYYDKDFNNEADTPDNFQSRRPNTSFCFLDIRSPGLGDTAMYLCATSRGAGMASTDTQYFGPGTRLTVL.

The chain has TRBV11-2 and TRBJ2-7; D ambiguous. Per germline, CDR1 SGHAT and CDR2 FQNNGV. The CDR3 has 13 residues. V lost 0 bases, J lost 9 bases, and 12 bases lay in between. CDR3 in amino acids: CASSLDPRGGQYF. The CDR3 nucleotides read TGTGCCAGCAGCTTAGATCCCCGAGGCGGGCAGTACTTC.

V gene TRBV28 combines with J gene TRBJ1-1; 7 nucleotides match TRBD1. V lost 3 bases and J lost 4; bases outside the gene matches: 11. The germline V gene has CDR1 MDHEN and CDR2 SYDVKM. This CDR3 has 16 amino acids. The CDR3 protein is CASSFDREFRGTEAFF. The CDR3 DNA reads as TGTGCCAGCAGTTTCGACAGGGAGTTCCGAGGCACTGAAGCTTTCTTT.

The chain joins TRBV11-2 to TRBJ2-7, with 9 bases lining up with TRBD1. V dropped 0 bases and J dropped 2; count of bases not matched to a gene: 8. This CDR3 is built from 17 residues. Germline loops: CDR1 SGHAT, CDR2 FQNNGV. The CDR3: CASSLDSTGGSAYEQYF. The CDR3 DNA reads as TGTGCCAGCAGCTTAGACTCGACAGGGGGTTCGGCCTACGAGCAGTACTTC.

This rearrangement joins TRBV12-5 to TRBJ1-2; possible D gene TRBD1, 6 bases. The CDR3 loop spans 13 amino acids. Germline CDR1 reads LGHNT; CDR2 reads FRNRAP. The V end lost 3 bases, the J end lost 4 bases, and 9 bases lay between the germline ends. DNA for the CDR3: TGTGCTAGTGGTTTCCAGGGGATCTATGGCTACACCTTC. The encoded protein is CASGFQGIYGYTF.

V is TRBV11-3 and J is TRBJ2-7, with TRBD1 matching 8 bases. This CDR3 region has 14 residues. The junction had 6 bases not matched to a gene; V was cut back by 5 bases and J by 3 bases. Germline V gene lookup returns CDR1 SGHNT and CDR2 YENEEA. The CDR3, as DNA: TGTGCCAGCAGCGACCGACAGGGGAGCTACGAGCAGTACTTC. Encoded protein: CASSDRQGSYEQYF.

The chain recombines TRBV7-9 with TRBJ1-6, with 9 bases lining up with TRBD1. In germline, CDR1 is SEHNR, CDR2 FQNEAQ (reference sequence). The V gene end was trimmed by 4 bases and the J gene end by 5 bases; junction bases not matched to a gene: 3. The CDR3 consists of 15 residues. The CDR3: CASSSRTGDNSPLHF. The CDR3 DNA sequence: TGTGCCAGCAGCTCTAGGACAGGGGATAATTCACCCCTCCACTTT.

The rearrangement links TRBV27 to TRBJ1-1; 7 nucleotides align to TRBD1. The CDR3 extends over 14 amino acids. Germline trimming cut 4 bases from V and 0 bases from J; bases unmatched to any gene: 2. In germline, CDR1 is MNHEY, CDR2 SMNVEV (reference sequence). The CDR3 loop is CASSWDRMNTEAFF. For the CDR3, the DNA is TGTGCCAGCAGTTGGGACAGAATGAACACTGAAGCTTTCTTT.

In DNA, the CDR3 is TGTGCCAGCAGCTCTCCCACTGGACAGATCTTAAATGGCTACACCTTC. Residues: CASSSPTGQILNGYTF. The gene calls are TRBV9 and TRBJ1-2, with a tentative D call TRBD1 (6 bases). Trimming cost V 4 bases and J 6 bases, with 22 bases left between them. CDR1 SGDLS and CDR2 YYNGEE come from the germline V gene. CDR3 length: 16 residues.

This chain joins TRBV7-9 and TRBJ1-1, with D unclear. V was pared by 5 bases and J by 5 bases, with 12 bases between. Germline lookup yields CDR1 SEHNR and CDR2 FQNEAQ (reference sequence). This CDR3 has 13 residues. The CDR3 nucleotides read TGTGCCAGCAGCCAAGGCGGGGTGACTGAAGCTTTCTTT. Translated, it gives CASSQGGVTEAFF.

The CDR3 sequence is CASSAGYNSPLHF. The CDR3 nucleotides read TGTGCCAGCAGCGCAGGGTATAATTCACCCCTCCACTTT. The V and J genes are TRBV7-3 and TRBJ1-6, with D maybe TRBD1 (5 bases). The CDR3 loop spans 13 amino acids. Germline lookup yields CDR1 SGHTA and CDR2 FQGTGA. V was shortened by 5 bases and J by 4 bases, with 6 bases between the two germline ends.

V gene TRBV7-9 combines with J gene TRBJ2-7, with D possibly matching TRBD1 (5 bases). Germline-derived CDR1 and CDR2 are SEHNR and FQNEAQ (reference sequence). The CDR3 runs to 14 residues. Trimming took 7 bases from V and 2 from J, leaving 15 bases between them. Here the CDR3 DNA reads TGTGCCAGCACCTATGGGGCAGGGACCTACGAGCAGTACTTC. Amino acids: CASTYGAGTYEQYF.

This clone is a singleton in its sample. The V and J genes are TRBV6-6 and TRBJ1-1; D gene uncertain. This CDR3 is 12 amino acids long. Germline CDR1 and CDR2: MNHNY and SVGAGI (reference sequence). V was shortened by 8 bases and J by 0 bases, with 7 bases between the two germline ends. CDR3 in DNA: TGTGCCAGCGCGGGCATGAACACTGAAGCTTTCTTT. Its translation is CASAGMNTEAFF.

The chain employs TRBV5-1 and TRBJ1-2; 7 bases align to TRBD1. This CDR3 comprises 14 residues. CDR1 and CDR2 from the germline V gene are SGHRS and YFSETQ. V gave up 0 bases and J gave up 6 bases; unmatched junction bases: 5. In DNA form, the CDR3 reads TGCGCCAGCAGCTTGGCCGCAGGGGGAGATGGCTACACCTTC. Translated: CASSLAAGGDGYTF. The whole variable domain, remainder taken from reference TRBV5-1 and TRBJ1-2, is KAGVTQTPRYLIKTRGQQVTLSCSPISGHRSVSWYQQTPGQGLQFLFEYFSETQRNKGNFPGRFSGRQFSNSRSEMNVSTLELGDSALYLCASSLAAGGDGYTFGSGTRLTVV.

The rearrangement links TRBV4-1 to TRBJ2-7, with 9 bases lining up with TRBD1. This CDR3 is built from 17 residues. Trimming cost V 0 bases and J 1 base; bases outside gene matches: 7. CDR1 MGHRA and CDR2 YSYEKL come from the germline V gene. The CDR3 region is CASSQDSAGTGSYEQYF. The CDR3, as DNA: TGCGCCAGCAGCCAAGATAGTGCTGGGACAGGGTCCTACGAGCAGTACTTC.

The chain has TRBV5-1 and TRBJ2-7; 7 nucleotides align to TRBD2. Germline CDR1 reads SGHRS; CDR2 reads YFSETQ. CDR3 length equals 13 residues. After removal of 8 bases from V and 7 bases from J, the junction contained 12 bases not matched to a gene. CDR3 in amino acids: CASGREELGEQYF. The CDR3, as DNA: TGCGCCAGTGGACGGGAGGAGCTCGGGGAGCAGTACTTC.

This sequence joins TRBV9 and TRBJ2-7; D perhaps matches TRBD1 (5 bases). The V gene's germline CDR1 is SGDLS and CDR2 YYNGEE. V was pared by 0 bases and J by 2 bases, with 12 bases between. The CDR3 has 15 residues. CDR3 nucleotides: TGTGCCAGCAGCGTAGCCCCAGGGTCGACCTACGAGCAGTACTTC. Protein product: CASSVAPGSTYEQYF.

CDR3 bases: TGTGCCAGCAGCGGCGGGCAGGCCTACGAGCAGTACTTC. Its translation: CASSGGQAYEQYF. The chain joins TRBV7-8 to TRBJ2-7; the D gene is possibly TRBD2 (5 bases). The CDR3 spans 13 residues. Germline V gene sequence: CDR1 SGHVS, CDR2 FQNEAQ. Trimming left V 5 bases short and J 2 bases short, with 10 bases between.

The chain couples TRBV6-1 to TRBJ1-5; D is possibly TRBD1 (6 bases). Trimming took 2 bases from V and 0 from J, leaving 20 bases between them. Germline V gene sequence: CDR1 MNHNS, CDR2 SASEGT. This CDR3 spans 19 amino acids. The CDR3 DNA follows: TGTGCCAGCAGTGAACTGGGGGCAGGACCAAACTATAGCAATCAGCCCCAGCATTTT. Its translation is CASSELGAGPNYSNQPQHF.

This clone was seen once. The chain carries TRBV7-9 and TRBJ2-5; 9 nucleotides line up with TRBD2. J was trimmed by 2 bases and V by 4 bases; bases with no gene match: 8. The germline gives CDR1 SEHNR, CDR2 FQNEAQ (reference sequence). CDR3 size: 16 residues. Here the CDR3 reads CASSSLSGRTQETQYF. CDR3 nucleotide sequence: TGTGCCAGCAGCTCTCTTAGCGGGAGAACACAAGAGACCCAGTACTTC.

CDR3 bases: TGTGCCTGGAGTGGGGGTAGCGGGGGCACAGATACGCAGTATTTT. Protein: CAWSGGSGGTDTQYF. This chain links TRBV30 with TRBJ2-3, with 8 bases that match TRBD2. Germline loops: CDR1 GTSNPN, CDR2 SVGIG (reference sequence). The J segment lost 1 base and the V segment lost 1 base, leaving 4 bases of the junction unmatched. This CDR3 comprises 15 residues.

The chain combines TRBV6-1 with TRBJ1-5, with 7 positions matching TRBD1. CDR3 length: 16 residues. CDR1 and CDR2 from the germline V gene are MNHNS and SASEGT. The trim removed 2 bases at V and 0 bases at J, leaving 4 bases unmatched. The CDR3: CASSEMGQYSNQPQHF. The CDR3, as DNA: TGTGCCAGCAGTGAAATGGGACAGTATAGCAATCAGCCCCAGCATTTT.

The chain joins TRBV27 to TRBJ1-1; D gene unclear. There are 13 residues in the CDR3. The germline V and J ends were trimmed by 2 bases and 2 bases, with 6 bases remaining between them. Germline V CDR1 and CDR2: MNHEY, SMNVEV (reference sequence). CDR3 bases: TGTGCCAGCAGTTTAAACTCTAACACTGAAGCTTTCTTT. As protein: CASSLNSNTEAFF.

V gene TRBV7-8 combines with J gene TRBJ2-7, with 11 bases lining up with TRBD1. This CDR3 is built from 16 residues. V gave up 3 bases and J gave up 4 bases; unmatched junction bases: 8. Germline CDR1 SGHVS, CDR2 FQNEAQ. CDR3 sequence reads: CASSLPTGTGGYEQYF. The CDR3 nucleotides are TGTGCCAGCAGCTTGCCCACCGGGACAGGGGGTTACGAGCAGTACTTC.

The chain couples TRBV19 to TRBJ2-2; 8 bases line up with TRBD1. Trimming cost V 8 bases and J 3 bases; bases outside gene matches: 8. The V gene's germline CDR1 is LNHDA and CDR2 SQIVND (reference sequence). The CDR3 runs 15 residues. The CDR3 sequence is CASRAWGQDTGELFF. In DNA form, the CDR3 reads TGTGCCAGTCGGGCGTGGGGACAGGACACCGGGGAGCTGTTTTTT.

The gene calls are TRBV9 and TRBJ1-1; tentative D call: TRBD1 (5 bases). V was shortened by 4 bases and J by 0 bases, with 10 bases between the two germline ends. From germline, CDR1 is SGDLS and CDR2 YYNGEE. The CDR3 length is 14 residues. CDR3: CASSLQGLNTEAFF. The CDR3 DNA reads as TGTGCCAGCAGCTTGCAGGGTTTGAACACTGAAGCTTTCTTT. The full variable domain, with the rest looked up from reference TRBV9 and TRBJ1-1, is DSGVTQTPKHLITATGQRVTLRCSPRSGDLSVYWYQQSLDQGLQFLIQYYNGEERAKGNILERFSAQQFPDLHSELNLSSLELGDSALYFCASSLQGLNTEAFFGQGTRLTVV.

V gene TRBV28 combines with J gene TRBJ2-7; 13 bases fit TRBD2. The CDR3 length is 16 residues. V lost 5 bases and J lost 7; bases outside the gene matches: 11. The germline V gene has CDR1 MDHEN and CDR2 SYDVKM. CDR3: CASSLSRLAGGREQYF. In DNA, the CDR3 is TGTGCCAGCAGTCTATCCAGACTAGCGGGGGGTCGAGAGCAGTACTTC.

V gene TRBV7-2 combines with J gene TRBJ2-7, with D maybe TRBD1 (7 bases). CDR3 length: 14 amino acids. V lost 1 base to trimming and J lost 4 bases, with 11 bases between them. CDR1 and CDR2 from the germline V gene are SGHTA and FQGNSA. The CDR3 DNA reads TGTGCCAGCAGCTTAGTGGCAGGGGGGTACGAGCAGTACTTC. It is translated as CASSLVAGGYEQYF. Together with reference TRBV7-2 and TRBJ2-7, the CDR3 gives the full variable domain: GAGVSQSPSNKVTEKGKDVELRCDPISGHTALYWYRQSLGQGLEFLIYFQGNSAPDKSGLPSDRFSAERTGGSVSTLTIQRTQQEDSAVYLCASSLVAGGYEQYFGPGTRLTVT.

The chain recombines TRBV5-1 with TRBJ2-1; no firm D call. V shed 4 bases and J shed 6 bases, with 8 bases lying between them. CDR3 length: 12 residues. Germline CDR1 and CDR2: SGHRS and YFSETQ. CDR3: CASSLQFNEQFF. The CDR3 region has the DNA TGCGCCAGCAGCCTACAGTTCAATGAGCAGTTCTTC. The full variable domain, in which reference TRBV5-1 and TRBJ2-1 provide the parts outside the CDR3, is KAGVTQTPRYLIKTRGQQVTLSCSPISGHRSVSWYQQTPGQGLQFLFEYFSETQRNKGNFPGRFSGRQFSNSRSEMNVSTLELGDSALYLCASSLQFNEQFFGPGTRLTVL.

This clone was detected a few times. The CDR3 protein is CASSQDPLSLGMNTEAFF. In nucleotides, the CDR3 is TGCGCCAGCAGCCAAGATCCCCTCTCCTTGGGCATGAACACTGAAGCTTTCTTT. The V and J genes are TRBV4-1 and TRBJ1-1; no reliable D call. In germline, CDR1 is MGHRA, CDR2 YSYEKL. Trimming left V 0 bases short and J 0 bases short, with 17 bases between. The CDR3 length is 18 residues.